Listed here are 7 T cell receptor beta chains from one sample, sequenced in a study of tumor T cells in aggressive B-cell lymphoma. Sequencing was performed with immunoSEQ multiplex PCR; in TCRdb, only in-frame clones are kept and a portion is missing. The sample has about 5,300 clones; about 90% are singletons. The sample taken for sequencing was tumor tissue. These receptor sequences come from an adult with diffuse large B cell lymphoma.

This clone was detected once. The chain carries TRBV4-1 and TRBJ1-1, with a possible D match to TRBD1 (6 bases). The length of the CDR3 is 14 residues. Germline values: CDR1 MGHRA, CDR2 YSYEKL. V gave up 6 bases and J gave up 5 bases, with 16 bases separating them. CDR3 residues: CASRRDIERTEAFF. CDR3 bases: TGCGCCAGCAGAAGGGACATAGAGCGGACTGAAGCTTTCTTT.

The V and J genes are TRBV28 and TRBJ1-4; 9 bases are a match to TRBD1. Trimming at V came to 4 bases and at J to 7 bases, leaving 4 bases not matched to a gene. This CDR3 has 14 residues. Germline V gene lookup returns CDR1 MDHEN and CDR2 SYDVKM. The CDR3 reads CASSSRTGAEKLFF. The CDR3 coding sequence is TGTGCCAGCAGTTCCCGGACAGGGGCTGAAAAACTGTTTTTT. The whole variable domain, filled in from reference TRBV28 and TRBJ1-4, reads DVKVTQSSRYLVKRTGEKVFLECVQDMDHENMFWYRQDPGLGLRLIYFSYDVKMKEKGDIPEGYSVSREKKERFSLILESASTNQTSMYLCASSSRTGAEKLFFGSGTQLSVL.

The rearrangement joins TRBV29-1 to TRBJ1-2; D uncertain. Trimming removed 2 bases at V and 7 bases at J, with 5 bases between. The CDR3 length is 10 residues. CDR1 SQVTM and CDR2 ANQGSEA come from the germline V gene. CDR3 loop: CSVELGGYTF. CDR3 nucleotides: TGCAGCGTTGAACTAGGTGGCTACACCTTC.

The J gene is TRBJ1-3, the V gene TRBV27; TRBD1 matches at 7 bases. Germline trimming cut 6 bases from V and 1 base from J; bases unmatched to any gene: 3. The CDR3 loop spans 14 amino acids. The germline CDR1 and CDR2 sequences are MNHEY and SMNVEV (reference sequence). The chain's CDR3 is CASRPTGSGNTIYF. The DNA for the CDR3 is TGTGCCAGCAGGCCGACAGGGTCTGGAAACACCATATATTTT.

V gene TRBV27 combines with J gene TRBJ1-1; D is unclear. Germline V gene sequence: CDR1 MNHEY, CDR2 SMNVEV (reference sequence). This CDR3 has 12 amino acids. The V end was cut by 5 bases, the J end by 7 bases, with 11 bases between. The CDR3 loop is CASSASRFEAFF. The DNA for the CDR3 is TGTGCCAGCAGTGCCTCCCGGTTTGAAGCTTTCTTT.

This chain uses TRBV30 with TRBJ2-3; TRBD2 is a possible D gene (6 bases). Trimming removed 2 bases from V and 0 bases from J, with 9 bases in between. This CDR3 is 14 amino acids long. Germline CDR1 and CDR2: GTSNPN and SVGIG (reference sequence). The CDR3 DNA reads TGTGCCTGGAGTAGGGGACTTAGCACAGATACGCAGTATTTT. Its protein product is CAWSRGLSTDTQYF.

The chain couples TRBV5-1 to TRBJ2-2; tentative D call: TRBD1 (6 bases). CDR1 SGHRS and CDR2 YFSETQ come from the germline V gene. Trimming shortened V by 0 bases and J by 4 bases, and 13 bases separated the two germline ends. The CDR3 has 16 amino acids. The CDR3 coding sequence is TGCGCCAGCAGCTTGGTAGAACAGGGTGGCACCGGGGAGCTGTTTTTT. It encodes CASSLVEQGGTGELFF.